These T cell receptor beta chains were read from a single sample in a study of blood T cell repertoires in COVID-19. Measured with immunoSEQ multiplex PCR; TCRdb has only the in-frame clones, and not every one. Of 210,000 or so clones detected, over 75% appear once; the ten largest clones hold 4% to 6%. The material sequenced was peripheral blood. These receptors all come from a man in his fifties or sixties with COVID-19, enrolled during active disease. CDR3s include the opening cysteine and the closing phenylalanine or tryptophan. Part of the rows lack a size; the others show once, few, many or a class for expanded clones.

>13|TRBJ1-2|TRBV6-5|once
CASSRTENNGYTF
>20|TRBJ2-1|TRBV15|.
CATSFGRLSGGPSQRNEQFF
>11|TRBJ2-7|TRBV29-1|.
CSAQTGYEQYF
>16|TRBJ1-6|TRBV21-1|.
CASISGGGSYNSPLHF
>17|TRBJ1-1|TRBV3-1/TRBV3-2|many
CASSQDPTGGWNTEAFF
>17|TRBJ1-5|TRBV3-1/TRBV3-2|many
CASSPSKGRGSNQPQHF
>15|TRBJ1-1|TRBV5-4|once
CASSFPTGLKVEAFF
>16|TRBJ2-2|TRBV11-2|.
CASSSTGLAGRGELFF
>16|TRBJ1-1|TRBV30|.
CAWVKDRGLIGTEAFF
>18|TRBJ1-6|TRBV5-5|.
CASSLEKGRTGQDSPLHF
>15|TRBJ2-2|TRBV6-5|.
CAASFGTRGTGELFF
>12|TRBJ1-6|TRBV7-9|.
CASSPQDSPLHF
>15|TRBJ2-2|TRBV2|.
CASSFEGATTGELFF
>16|TRBJ2-3|TRBV5-4|.
CASSSLAGGRTDTQYF
>15|TRBJ1-1|TRBV18|.
CASSPRGQGDTEAFF
>16|TRBJ2-7|TRBV18|.
CASSPPEGATAYEQYF
>13|TRBJ1-2|TRBV9|.
CASSVEGFGGYTF
>17|TRBJ2-7|TRBV9|once
CASSVSRTGVEPYEQYF
>15|TRBJ2-1|TRBV29-1|.
CSVGGTSGAYNEQFF
>14|TRBJ1-4|TRBV2|.
CASRQGAVGEKLFF
>16|TRBJ2-3|TRBV29-1|.
CSVEAFGTKSTDTQYF
>15|TRBJ2-5|TRBV10-1|.
CASSESRGSGETQYF
>14|TRBJ2-2|TRBV19|.
CASTGTVNTGELFF
>17|TRBJ2-4|TRBV7-8|.
CASSPSLGDRTKNIQYF
>18|TRBJ2-3|TRBV5-1|.
CASAGLAGTKTHTDTQYF
>18|TRBJ2-3|TRBV4-2|few
CASSQHGGGPASTDTQYF
>12|TRBJ2-2|TRBV12-5|.
CASAHGTGELFF
>13|TRBJ2-7|TRBV5-6|.
CASSLRYRDEQYF
>13|TRBJ2-5|TRBV25-1|.
CASSGTSGETQYF
>14|TRBJ2-5|TRBV7-2|few
CASSLGPHSPTQYF
>15|TRBJ2-7|TRBV3-1/TRBV3-2|.
CASSFAGTGSYEQYF
>15|TRBJ2-5|TRBV4-2|.
CASSQGQGYLETQYF
>15|TRBJ1-1|TRBV3-1/TRBV3-2|.
CASSQDPGVWAEAFF
>13|TRBJ1-2|TRBV6-5|.
CASSKGSNYGYTF
>15|TRBJ2-1|TRBV7-2|.
CASSFTGGSGNEQFF
>15|TRBJ2-5|TRBV3-1/TRBV3-2|.
CASSQALSARETQYF
>15|TRBJ1-2|TRBV5-4|.
CASSSAGGFNYGYTF
>20|TRBJ2-3|TRBV6-2/TRBV6-3|.
CASSRRTSGELTPRTDTQYF
>16|TRBJ1-2|TRBV6-6|.
CASSPPRDRVNYGYTF
>18|TRBJ1-2|TRBV2|.
CASSGERGQNRFQNGYTF
>14|TRBJ2-5|TRBV6-5|.
CATGDRGLEETQYF
>13|TRBJ2-7|TRBV5-1|.
CASSAGGAYEQYF
>14|TRBJ2-3|TRBV29-1|.
CSVGLAGATDTQYF
>13|TRBJ1-1|TRBV12-3/TRBV12-4|once
CASSKGALTEAFF
>15|TRBJ1-6|TRBV28|.
CASSSGGTGDSPLHF
>18|TRBJ1-1|TRBV6-6|.
CASSPRASGWGVNTEAFF
>20|TRBJ1-6|TRBV2|.
CASSPARTYREGSYNSPLHF
>12|TRBJ1-1|TRBV18|.
CASSYPNTEAFF
>15|TRBJ2-7|TRBV29-1|.
CSVGGQGRNSYEQYF
>17|TRBJ1-6|TRBV10-2|.
CASSIKGDSSYNSPLHF
>13|TRBJ1-1|TRBV7-8|.
CASSTRQGSEAFF
>15|TRBJ2-2|TRBV5-4|once
CASSLTTGGTGELFF
>13|TRBJ2-2|TRBV5-4|.
CASSAGRRGELFF
>19|TRBJ2-1|TRBV5-1|.
CASSLGTGGSLSSYNEQFF
>13|TRBJ2-5|TRBV7-8|once
CASSSGQVETQYF